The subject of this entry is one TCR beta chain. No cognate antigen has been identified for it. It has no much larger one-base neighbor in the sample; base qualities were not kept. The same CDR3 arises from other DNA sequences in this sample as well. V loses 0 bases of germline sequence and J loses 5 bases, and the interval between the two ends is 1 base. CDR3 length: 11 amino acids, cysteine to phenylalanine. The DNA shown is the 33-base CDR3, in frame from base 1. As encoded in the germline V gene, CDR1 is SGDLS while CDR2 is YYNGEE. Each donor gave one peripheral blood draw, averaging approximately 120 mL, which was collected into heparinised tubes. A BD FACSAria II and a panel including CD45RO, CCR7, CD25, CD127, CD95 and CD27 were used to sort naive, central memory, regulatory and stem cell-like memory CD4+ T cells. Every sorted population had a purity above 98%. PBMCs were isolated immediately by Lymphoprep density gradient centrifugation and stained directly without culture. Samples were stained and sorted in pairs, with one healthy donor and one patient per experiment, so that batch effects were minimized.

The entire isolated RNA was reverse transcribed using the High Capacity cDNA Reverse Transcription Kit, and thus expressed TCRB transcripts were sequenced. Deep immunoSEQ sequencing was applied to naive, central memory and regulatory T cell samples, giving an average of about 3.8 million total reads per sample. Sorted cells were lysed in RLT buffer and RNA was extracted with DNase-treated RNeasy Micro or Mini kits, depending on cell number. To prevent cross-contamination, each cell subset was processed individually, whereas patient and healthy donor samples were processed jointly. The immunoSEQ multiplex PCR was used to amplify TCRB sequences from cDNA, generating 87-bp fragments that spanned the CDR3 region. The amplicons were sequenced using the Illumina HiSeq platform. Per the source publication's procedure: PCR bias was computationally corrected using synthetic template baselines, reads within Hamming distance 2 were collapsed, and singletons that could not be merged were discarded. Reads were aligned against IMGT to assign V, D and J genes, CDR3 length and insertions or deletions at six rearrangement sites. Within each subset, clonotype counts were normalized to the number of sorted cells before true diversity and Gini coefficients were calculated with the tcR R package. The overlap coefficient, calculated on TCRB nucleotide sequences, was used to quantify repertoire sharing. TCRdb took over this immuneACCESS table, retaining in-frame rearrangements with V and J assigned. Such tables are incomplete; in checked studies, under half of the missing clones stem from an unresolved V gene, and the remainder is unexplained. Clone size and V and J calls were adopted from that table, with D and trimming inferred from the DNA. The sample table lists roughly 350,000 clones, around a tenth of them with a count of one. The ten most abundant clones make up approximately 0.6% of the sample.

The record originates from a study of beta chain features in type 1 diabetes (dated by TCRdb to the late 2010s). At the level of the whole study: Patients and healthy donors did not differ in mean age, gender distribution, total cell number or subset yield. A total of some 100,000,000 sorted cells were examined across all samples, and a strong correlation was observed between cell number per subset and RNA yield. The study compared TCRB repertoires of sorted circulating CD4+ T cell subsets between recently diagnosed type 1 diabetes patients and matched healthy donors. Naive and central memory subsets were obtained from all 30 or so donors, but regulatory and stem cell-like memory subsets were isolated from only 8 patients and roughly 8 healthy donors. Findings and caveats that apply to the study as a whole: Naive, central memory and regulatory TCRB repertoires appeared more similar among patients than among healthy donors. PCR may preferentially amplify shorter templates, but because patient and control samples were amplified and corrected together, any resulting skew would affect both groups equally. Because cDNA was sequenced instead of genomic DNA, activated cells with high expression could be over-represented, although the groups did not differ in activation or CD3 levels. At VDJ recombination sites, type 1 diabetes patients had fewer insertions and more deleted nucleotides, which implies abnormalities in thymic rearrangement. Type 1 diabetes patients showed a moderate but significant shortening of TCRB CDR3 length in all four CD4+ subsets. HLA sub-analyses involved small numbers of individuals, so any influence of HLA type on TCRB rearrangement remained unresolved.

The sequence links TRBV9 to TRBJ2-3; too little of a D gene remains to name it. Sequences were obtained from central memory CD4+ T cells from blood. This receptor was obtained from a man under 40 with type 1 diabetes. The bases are TGTGCCAGCAGCGTAGGAGATACGCAGTATTTT. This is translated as CASSVGDTQYF.